Below are 24 T cell receptor beta chains sequenced from a single sample in a study of blood T cell repertoires in COVID-19. Sequencing was performed with immunoSEQ multiplex PCR; in TCRdb, only in-frame clones are kept and a portion is missing. The table has some 180,000 clones, 88% seen once. The sample was peripheral blood. The receptors shown here come from a man aged 35 to 55 with active or convalescent COVID-19.

The rearrangement joins TRBV4-1 to TRBJ1-6; tentative D call: TRBD1 (5 bases). The germline V and J ends were trimmed by 4 bases and 0 bases, with 10 bases remaining between them. The germline CDR1 and CDR2 sequences are MGHRA and YSYEKL. This CDR3 is 16 amino acids long. In DNA, the CDR3 is TGCGCCAGCAGCCCTCAGGGAAGCTCCTATAATTCACCCCTCCACTTT. Its translation: CASSPQGSSYNSPLHF.

The rearrangement links TRBV18 to TRBJ1-1, with TRBD1 matching over 10 bases. The CDR3 has 13 amino acids. CDR1 and CDR2 from the germline V gene are KGHSH and LQKENI. V gave up 6 bases and J gave up 4 bases; unmatched junction bases: 2. CDR3 protein: CASSDRGRTEAFF. In nucleotides, the CDR3 is TGTGCCAGCTCCGACAGGGGGCGCACTGAAGCTTTCTTT.

This rearrangement joins TRBV6-4 to TRBJ2-3; no clear D gene. The CDR3 contains 13 residues. The germline V gene has CDR1 MRHNA and CDR2 SNTAGT. V lost 3 bases and J 0 bases, leaving 4 bases between the germline ends. CDR3 sequence: CASSEQSTDTQYF. For the CDR3, the DNA is TGTGCCAGCAGTGAACAGAGCACAGATACGCAGTATTTT.

The CDR3 nucleotides are TGTGCCATCAGTGGGAGGGACGGGTCCTACGAGCAGTACTTC. Translated, it gives CAISGRDGSYEQYF. V and J are TRBV10-3 and TRBJ2-7; weak D call: TRBD2 (6 bases). The CDR3 contains 14 residues. Looked up from germline, CDR1 is ENHRY and CDR2 is SYGVKD. Trimming cost V 4 bases and J 1 base, with 11 bases left between them.

This clone was seen only once. The chain is built from TRBV4-1 and TRBJ1-4, with 8 bases that match TRBD1. CDR3 length equals 16 residues. V dropped 3 bases and J dropped 5; count of bases not matched to a gene: 8. Germline V gene data show CDR1 as MGHRA and CDR2 as YSYEKL. The CDR3 protein is CASSQTDRGRNEKLFF. The CDR3 DNA is TGCGCCAGCAGCCAGACAGACAGGGGCCGGAATGAAAAACTGTTTTTT.

The chain joins TRBV7-2 to TRBJ1-1; D unclear. The CDR3 length is 14 residues. Between the trimmed V and J ends, which lost 5 bases and 3 bases, there was a span of 13 bases. Per germline, CDR1 SGHTA and CDR2 FQGNSA. The CDR3 sequence: CASSHDLGYTEAFF. For the CDR3, the DNA is TGTGCCAGCAGCCATGACCTGGGCTACACTGAAGCTTTCTTT.

This clone was recorded only once. V is TRBV5-8 and J is TRBJ2-7, with 10 bases identical to TRBD1. Germline CDR1 reads SGHTS; CDR2 reads YDEGEE. The CDR3 loop spans 14 amino acids. V was pared by 4 bases and J by 3 bases, with 4 bases of the junction left unmatched. The CDR3 here is CASSRDRGFYEQYF. The CDR3 nucleotides are TGTGCCAGCAGCAGGGACAGGGGATTCTACGAGCAGTACTTC.

The J gene is TRBJ1-1, the V gene TRBV6-5, with a tentative D call TRBD1 (6 bases). Looked up from germline, CDR1 is MNHEY and CDR2 is SVGAGI. Trimming cost V 11 bases and J 2 bases, with 12 bases left between them. The CDR3 covers 12 residues. The CDR3 reads CAGEQGNTEAFF. For the CDR3, the DNA is TGTGCCGGTGAACAGGGTAACACTGAAGCTTTCTTT.

The rearrangement links TRBV7-9 to TRBJ2-5; 11 bases align to TRBD1. The length of the CDR3 is 14 residues. After removal of 5 bases from V and 5 bases from J, the junction contained 4 bases not matched to a gene. Germline CDR1 reads SEHNR; CDR2 reads FQNEAQ (reference sequence). The CDR3 is CASSRDRGRETQYF. CDR3 sequence (DNA): TGTGCCAGCAGCCGGGACAGGGGGAGGGAGACCCAGTACTTC.

CDR3 sequence: CASSLGTSGSTDTQYF. Here the CDR3 DNA reads TGTGCCAGCAGCTTAGGGACTAGCGGGTCCACAGATACGCAGTATTTT. The chain combines TRBV7-9 with TRBJ2-3; 11 bases map to TRBD2. Germline CDR1 and CDR2: SEHNR and FQNEAQ (reference sequence). Losses at the gene ends were 1 base for V and 2 bases for J; bases not matched to a gene: 2. The CDR3 consists of 16 residues.

This clone was observed a single time. The gene calls are TRBV3-1 (or the pseudogene TRBV3-2) and TRBJ2-2; D is perhaps TRBD1 (5 bases). Germline lookup yields CDR1 LGHDT and CDR2 YNNKEL (reference sequence). The V end lost 3 bases, the J end lost 10 bases, and 9 bases lay between the germline ends. CDR3 length equals 12 residues. The CDR3 sequence: CASSHLGQELFF. The CDR3 nucleotides read TGTGCCAGCAGCCACCTAGGACAGGAGCTGTTTTTT.

The CDR3 DNA is TGCGCCAGCAGCTTGGAGGGACTGACCTCGGAGGCAATACAGTATTTT. Translating it yields CASSLEGLTSEAIQYF. This rearrangement joins TRBV5-1 to TRBJ2-3; maybe TRBD2 (6 bases). Between the trimmed V and J ends, which lost 0 bases and 12 bases, there was a span of 23 bases. CDR1 SGHRS and CDR2 YFSETQ come from the germline V gene. There are 16 residues in the CDR3.

This sequence joins TRBV18 and TRBJ2-3, with D perhaps matching TRBD2 (5 bases). This CDR3 is built from 12 residues. Per the germline V gene, CDR1 is KGHSH and CDR2 is LQKENI. The V end lost 2 bases, the J end lost 6 bases, and 6 bases lay between the germline ends. The CDR3 coding sequence is TGTGCCAGCTCACCAGGGAGCGATACGCAGTATTTT. This translates into CASSPGSDTQYF.

The chain joins TRBV29-1 to TRBJ1-1; possible D gene TRBD1, 6 bases. Trimming left V 7 bases short and J 4 bases short, with 19 bases between. This CDR3 has 14 amino acids. The germline V gene encodes CDR1 SQVTM and CDR2 ANQGSEA. CDR3 residues: CSAQEVRGPTEAFF. The CDR3, as DNA: TGCAGCGCCCAAGAGGTCAGGGGCCCCACTGAAGCTTTCTTT.

This sequence joins TRBV5-1 and TRBJ1-2; no definite D call. Germline V CDR1 and CDR2: SGHRS, YFSETQ. The CDR3 spans 12 residues. Trimming removed 2 bases at V and 7 bases at J, with 9 bases between. The CDR3 DNA follows: TGCGCCAGCAGCTTCGATCATAGTGGCTACACCTTC. Its protein is CASSFDHSGYTF.

CDR3 sequence: CASRKTSGRSEQYF. CDR3 nucleotide sequence: TGTGCCAGCAGGAAGACTAGCGGGAGGTCCGAGCAGTACTTC. This sequence joins TRBV28 and TRBJ2-7; 13 nucleotides line up with TRBD2. The V gene's germline CDR1 is MDHEN and CDR2 SYDVKM. The V segment lost 6 bases and the J segment 6 bases; nucleotides outside the gene matches: 5. The CDR3 runs to 14 residues.

The chain is built from TRBV11-3 and TRBJ2-1; D is possibly TRBD2 (6 bases). CDR3 length equals 15 residues. Looked up from germline, CDR1 is SGHNT and CDR2 is YENEEA. The V and J ends lost 2 bases and 3 bases respectively, with 11 bases between them. The CDR3 here is CASSLRQGLYNEQFF. CDR3 bases: TGTGCCAGCAGCTTAAGGCAGGGACTCTACAATGAGCAGTTCTTC. Full variable domain (missing parts from reference TRBV11-3 and TRBJ2-1): EAGVVQSPRYKIIEKKQPVAFWCNPISGHNTLYWYLQNLGQGPELLIRYENEEAVDDSQLPKDRFSAERLKGVDSTLKIQPAELGDSAVYLCASSLRQGLYNEQFFGPGTRLTVL.

V is TRBV6-1 and J is TRBJ1-1; 7 bases match TRBD1. V lost 0 bases and J lost 1; bases outside the gene matches: 5. The CDR3 has 16 residues. CDR1 and CDR2 from the germline V gene are MNHNS and SASEGT. Here the CDR3 reads CASSEAPGTANTEAFF. The CDR3 region has the DNA TGTGCCAGCAGTGAAGCCCCCGGGACAGCGAACACTGAAGCTTTCTTT.

The chain is built from TRBV10-3 and TRBJ2-3; 8 bases agree with TRBD1. Germline V gene sequence: CDR1 ENHRY, CDR2 SYGVKD. The CDR3 consists of 18 residues. V shed 3 bases, J shed 0 bases, and the junction held 11 bases outside the gene matches. This chain's CDR3 is CAISENPGQGDSTDTQYF. The DNA of the CDR3 is TGTGCCATCAGTGAAAACCCCGGACAGGGCGATAGCACAGATACGCAGTATTTT.

The CDR3 sequence: CASSQDGMNTEAFF. The DNA for the CDR3 is TGTGCCAGCAGCCAAGACGGTATGAACACTGAAGCTTTCTTT. The gene calls are TRBV4-2 and TRBJ1-1; D remains unclear. The CDR3 covers 14 residues. Trimming pared 0 bases from V and 0 bases from J, leaving 5 bases between. Germline CDR1 reads LGHNA; CDR2 reads YNFKEQ.

This chain links TRBV2 with TRBJ1-1, with 7 nucleotides matching TRBD1. The length of the CDR3 is 15 residues. Germline V lookup: CDR1 SNHLY, CDR2 FYNNEI. V trimming: 6 bases; J trimming: 0 bases; junction bases outside the gene matches: 7. CDR3 DNA sequence: TGTGCCAGCAGCGGGACAGCCGGAATGAACACTGAAGCTTTCTTT. Translating gives CASSGTAGMNTEAFF.

The chain is built from TRBV18 and TRBJ2-1; 12 positions match TRBD1. The V segment lost 6 bases and the J segment 3 bases; nucleotides outside the gene matches: 6. CDR1 is KGHSH, CDR2 LQKENI, per germline. The CDR3 has 16 residues. DNA for the CDR3: TGTGCCAGCTCCCCGGGACAGGGGGCTATCTACAATGAGCAGTTCTTC. Its protein is CASSPGQGAIYNEQFF.

This chain connects TRBV6-5 to TRBJ1-1; D is ambiguous. The CDR3 spans 13 residues. Deletions cut 5 bases from V and 8 bases from J, with 15 bases between. Germline loops: CDR1 MNHEY, CDR2 SVGAGI. The CDR3 is CASSIQGGGEAFF. The CDR3 nucleotides are TGTGCCAGCAGTATCCAAGGAGGAGGGGAAGCTTTCTTT.

This rearrangement joins TRBV7-9 to TRBJ1-6, with D perhaps matching TRBD1 (6 bases). V was cut by 5 bases and J by 5 bases, with 13 bases left in between. CDR1 is SEHNR, CDR2 FQNEAQ, per germline (reference sequence). The CDR3 contains 15 residues. CDR3 in amino acids: CASSRWDTDNSPLHF. The DNA of the CDR3 is TGTGCCAGCAGCAGGTGGGACACCGATAATTCACCCCTCCACTTT.